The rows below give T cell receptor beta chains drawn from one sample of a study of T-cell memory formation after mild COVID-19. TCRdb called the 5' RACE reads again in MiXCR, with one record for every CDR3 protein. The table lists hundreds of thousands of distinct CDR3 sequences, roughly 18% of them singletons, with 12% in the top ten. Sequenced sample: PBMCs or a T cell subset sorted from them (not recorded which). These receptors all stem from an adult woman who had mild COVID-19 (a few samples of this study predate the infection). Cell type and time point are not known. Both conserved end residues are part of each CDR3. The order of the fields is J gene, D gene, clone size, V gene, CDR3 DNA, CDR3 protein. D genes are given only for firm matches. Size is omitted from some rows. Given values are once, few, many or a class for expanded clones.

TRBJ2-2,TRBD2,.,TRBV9,TGTGCCAGCAGCCCCCGGACTAGCGGGAGTGGGGTCACCGGGGAGCTGTTTTTT,CASSPRTSGSGVTGELFF
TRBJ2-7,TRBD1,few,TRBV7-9,TGTGCCAGCAGCTTTCAGGACAGGTCCTACGAGCAGTACTTC,CASSFQDRSYEQYF
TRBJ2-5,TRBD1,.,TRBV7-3,TGTGCCAGCAGTCGACAGACAGGGGGCTTTATGGAGACCCAGTACTTC,CASSRQTGGFMETQYF
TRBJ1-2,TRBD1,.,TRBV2,TGTGCCAGCAGAGAACAGGGGGCTTACGGCTACACCTTC,CASREQGAYGYTF
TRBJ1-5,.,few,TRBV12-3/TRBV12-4,TGTGCCAGCAGTTCCCTTCAAGATCAGCCCCAGCATTTT,CASSSLQDQPQHF
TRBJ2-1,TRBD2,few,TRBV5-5,TGTGCCAGCAGCCGAAGACTAGCGGACTACAATGAGCAGTTCTTC,CASSRRLADYNEQFF
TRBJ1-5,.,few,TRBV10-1,TGCGCCAGCAGTGACTTCGAGGGCAGGGAACCGCTTAGCAATCAGCCCCAGCATTTT,CASSDFEGREPLSNQPQHF
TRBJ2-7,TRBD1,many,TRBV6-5,TGTGCCACCCGGGACAGGGGTCGCGAGCAGTACTTC,CATRDRGREQYF
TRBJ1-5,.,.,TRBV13,TGTGCCAGCAGCTTGTCAGGGACGGGTCAGCCCCAGCATTTT,CASSLSGTGQPQHF
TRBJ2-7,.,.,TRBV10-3,TGTGCCATCGGTAAAGTTTCCTACGAGCAGTACTTC,CAIGKVSYEQYF
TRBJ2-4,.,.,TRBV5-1,TGCGCCAGCAGCCCGACTAGTTTTGCCAAAAACATTCAGTACTTC,CASSPTSFAKNIQYF
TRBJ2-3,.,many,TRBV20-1,TGCAGTGCTAGCGGGGATACGCAGTATTTT,CSASGDTQYF
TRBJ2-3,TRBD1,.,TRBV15,TGTGCCACCAGTGGGACAGGGGGTCGGCGAACGCAGTATTTT,CATSGTGGRRTQYF
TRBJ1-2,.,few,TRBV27,TGTGCCAGCAGACGGGCTCGAGGAGGCTACACCTTC,CASRRARGGYTF
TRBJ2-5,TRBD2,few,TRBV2,TGTGCCAATCCCCCCAGTGAGCGGGACCCTCGGCACTTC,CANPPSERDPRHF
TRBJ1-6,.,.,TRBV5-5,TGTGCCAGCAGCTTCAGACAGACAATCTATAATTCACCCCTCCACTTT,CASSFRQTIYNSPLHF
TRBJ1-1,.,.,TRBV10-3,TGTGCCATCAGTGAGGGGACGGACACTGAAGCTTTCTTT,CAISEGTDTEAFF
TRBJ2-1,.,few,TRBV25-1,TGTGCCAGCGGGGTCCCGGGCGGTGAGCAGTTCTTC,CASGVPGGEQFF
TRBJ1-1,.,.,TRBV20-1,TGCAGTGCTAGAAGTAACACTGAAGCTTTCTTT,CSARSNTEAFF
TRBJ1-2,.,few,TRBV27,TGTGCCAGCAGTTTACCTCGCAGGTTCCTAGACTATGGCTACACCTTC,CASSLPRRFLDYGYTF
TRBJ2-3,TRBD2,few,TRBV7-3,TGTGCCAGCAGCTTAAACGGAGGGGCTAGCGGGAGCACAGATACGCAGTATTTT,CASSLNGGASGSTDTQYF
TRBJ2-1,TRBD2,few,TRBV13,TGTGCCAGCAGCCATTATCCGGGACTAAGGTACAATGAGCAGTTCTTC,CASSHYPGLRYNEQFF